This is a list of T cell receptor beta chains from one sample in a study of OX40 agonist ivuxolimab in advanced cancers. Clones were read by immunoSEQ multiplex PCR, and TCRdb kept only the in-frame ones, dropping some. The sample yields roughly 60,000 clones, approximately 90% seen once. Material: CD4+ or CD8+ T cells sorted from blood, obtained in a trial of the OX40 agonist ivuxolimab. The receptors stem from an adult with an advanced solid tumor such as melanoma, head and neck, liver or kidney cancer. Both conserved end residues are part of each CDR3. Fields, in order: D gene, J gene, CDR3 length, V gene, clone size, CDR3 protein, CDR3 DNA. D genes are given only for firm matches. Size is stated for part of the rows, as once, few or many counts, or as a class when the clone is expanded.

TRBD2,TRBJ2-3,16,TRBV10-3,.,CAISGPSGESTDTQYF,TGTGCCATCAGTGGACCCAGCGGGGAGAGCACAGATACGCAGTATTTT
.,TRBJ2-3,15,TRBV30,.,CAWSMDSPPTDTQYF,TGTGCCTGGAGTATGGACTCCCCCCCGACAGATACGCAGTATTTT
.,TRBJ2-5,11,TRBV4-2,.,CASSSGETQYF,TGTGCCAGCAGCTCTGGGGAGACCCAGTACTTC
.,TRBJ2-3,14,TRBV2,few,CASSEKTFGDTQYF,TGTGCCAGCAGTGAAAAAACCTTCGGGGATACGCAGTATTTT
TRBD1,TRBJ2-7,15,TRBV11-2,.,CASSLGTGGSYEQYF,TGTGCCAGCAGCTTAGGAACAGGGGGTTCCTACGAGCAGTACTTC
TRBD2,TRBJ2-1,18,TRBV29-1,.,CSVEDFQTSGRVYNEQFF,TGCAGCGTTGAAGATTTTCAGACTAGCGGGAGGGTGTACAATGAGCAGTTCTTC
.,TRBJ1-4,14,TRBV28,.,CASTEGGTNEKLFF,TGTGCCAGCACCGAAGGGGGAACTAATGAAAAACTGTTTTTT
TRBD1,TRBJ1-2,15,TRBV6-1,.,CASSQYRGRGYGYTF,TGTGCCAGCAGTCAGTACAGGGGACGCGGCTATGGCTACACCTTC
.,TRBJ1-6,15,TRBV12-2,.,CASRSSGSYNSPLHF,TGTGCAAGTCGCTCCTCTGGGTCCTATAATTCACCCCTCCACTTT
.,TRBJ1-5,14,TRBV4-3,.,CASSQGHGNQPQHF,TGCGCCAGCAGCCAGGGGCACGGCAATCAGCCCCAGCATTTT
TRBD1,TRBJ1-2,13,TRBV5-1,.,CASSLTGDDGYTF,TGCGCCAGCAGCTTGACAGGGGACGATGGCTACACCTTC
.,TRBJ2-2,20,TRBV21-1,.,CASSTWTGTTIGPNTGELFF,TGTGCCAGCAGCACATGGACGGGTACGACCATCGGTCCGAACACCGGGGAGCTGTTTTTT
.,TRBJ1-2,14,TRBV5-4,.,CASSLAGRNYGYTF,TGTGCCAGCAGCTTGGCAGGACGAAATTACGGCTACACCTTC
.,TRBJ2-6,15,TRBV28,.,CASRSPDSGANVLTF,TGTGCCAGCAGGTCCCCGGACTCTGGGGCCAACGTCCTGACTTTC